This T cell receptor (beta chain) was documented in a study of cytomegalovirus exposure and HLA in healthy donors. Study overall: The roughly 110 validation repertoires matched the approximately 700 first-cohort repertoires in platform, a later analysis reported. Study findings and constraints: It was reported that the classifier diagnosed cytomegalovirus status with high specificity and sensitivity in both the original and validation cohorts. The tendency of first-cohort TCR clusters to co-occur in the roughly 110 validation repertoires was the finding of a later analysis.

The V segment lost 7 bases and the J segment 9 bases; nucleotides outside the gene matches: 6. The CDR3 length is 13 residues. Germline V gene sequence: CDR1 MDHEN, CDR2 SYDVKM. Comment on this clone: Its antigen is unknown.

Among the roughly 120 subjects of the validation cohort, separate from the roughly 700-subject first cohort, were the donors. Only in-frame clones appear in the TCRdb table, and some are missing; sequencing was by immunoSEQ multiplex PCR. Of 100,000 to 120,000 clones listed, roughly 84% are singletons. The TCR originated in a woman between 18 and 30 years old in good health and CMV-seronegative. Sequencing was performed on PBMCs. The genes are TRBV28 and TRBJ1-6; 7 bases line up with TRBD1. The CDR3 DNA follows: TGTGCCAGCACCCTTCACAGGGGTTCACCCCTCCACTTT. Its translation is CASTLHRGSPLHF.